Listed below are T cell receptor beta chains from one sample, sequenced in a study of human T cells and chemical hapten exposure. Via MiXCR, TCRdb re-called the RACE reads, giving one row per CDR3 protein. The sample has 340,000 or so distinct CDR3 sequences, roughly 6.9% seen once. This specimen was whole blood, taken in connection with sensitization to the hapten diphenylcyclopropenone (DPC). Receptor source: a woman aged 18-29 years with alopecia areata. Some clones in this sample may be carry-over from other donors' samples. Each CDR3 is given with its conserved first and last residue. The D gene is left open where the match is weak. Clone size, where shown, is once, few, many, or a class for clones that have expanded.

V: TRBV4-1; D: NA; size: NA; J: TRBJ1-6; DNA: TGCGCCAGCAGGTGGGGGCCAATGAATTCACCCCTCCACTTT; CDR3: CASRWGPMNSPLHF
V: TRBV5-1; D: NA; size: few; J: TRBJ2-3; DNA: TGCGCCAGCAGGTCGGGTTTCGGCACAGATACGCAGTATTTT; CDR3: CASRSGFGTDTQYF
V: TRBV6-5; D: NA; size: few; J: TRBJ1-6; DNA: TGTGCCAGCAGTAGGGGATCTGCCGTCTATAATTCACCCCTCCACTTT; CDR3: CASSRGSAVYNSPLHF
V: TRBV4-3; D: TRBD1; size: NA; J: TRBJ1-6; DNA: TGCGCCAGCAGCCAAGTATGGCAGGGGGGATCCAATTCACCCCTCCACTTT; CDR3: CASSQVWQGGSNSPLHF
V: TRBV24-1; D: NA; size: few; J: TRBJ2-7; DNA: TGTGCCACCAGTGATTTGCCGTGCCGGGACACCGACGAGCAGTACTTC; CDR3: CATSDLPCRDTDEQYF
V: TRBV20-1; D: TRBD1; size: few; J: TRBJ2-7; DNA: TGCAGTGCTTGGACAGGGGGGTACGAGCAGTACTTC; CDR3: CSAWTGGYEQYF
V: TRBV5-4; D: TRBD1; size: NA; J: TRBJ1-2; DNA: TGTGCCAGCAGCCCCAGGACAGGGAGTCTTAACTATGGCTACACCTTC; CDR3: CASSPRTGSLNYGYTF
V: TRBV6-2/TRBV6-3; D: TRBD1; size: NA; J: TRBJ2-3; DNA: TGTGCCAGCAGTTACTACCCGGGACAGGGGGTCGGAGATACGCAGTATTTT; CDR3: CASSYYPGQGVGDTQYF
V: TRBV7-8; D: NA; size: NA; J: TRBJ1-1; DNA: TGTGCCAGCAGCTCCCCGGGGAGAGACAAGAACACTGAAGCTTTCTTT; CDR3: CASSSPGRDKNTEAFF
V: TRBV4-3; D: NA; size: NA; J: TRBJ1-2; DNA: TGCGCCAGCAGCCGCGACAGGTTGGATGGCTACACCTTC; CDR3: CASSRDRLDGYTF
V: TRBV7-2; D: TRBD1; size: few; J: TRBJ2-3; DNA: TGTGCCAGCAGCGTGGGACAGGACGTACCAGATACGCAGTATTTT; CDR3: CASSVGQDVPDTQYF
V: TRBV6-5; D: NA; size: NA; J: TRBJ1-6; DNA: TGTGCCAGCAATTCAGTTAATTCACCCCTCCACTTT; CDR3: CASNSVNSPLHF
V: TRBV27; D: NA; size: few; J: TRBJ1-5; DNA: TGTGCCAGCAGTTTATTAGGCGGGGAGACTCAGCCCCAGCATTTT; CDR3: CASSLLGGETQPQHF
V: TRBV7-6; D: TRBD2; size: few; J: TRBJ2-1; DNA: TGTGCCAGCAGCTCCTTCCGGCGGGGGGCACCCTACAATGAGCAGTTCTTC; CDR3: CASSSFRRGAPYNEQFF
V: TRBV5-4; D: NA; size: few; J: TRBJ1-1; DNA: TGTGCCAGCAGCTTGGGGGGCGTGGACACTGAAGCTTTCTTT; CDR3: CASSLGGVDTEAFF
V: TRBV7-2; D: NA; size: NA; J: TRBJ2-5; DNA: TGTGCCAGCAGCTTAAATGCGCCTCCTCAAGAGACCCAGTACTTC; CDR3: CASSLNAPPQETQYF
V: TRBV6-2/TRBV6-3; D: NA; size: NA; J: TRBJ2-2; DNA: TGTGCCAGCAGTTCCAGGGTGAGAAGTCCCGGGGAGCTGTTTTTT; CDR3: CASSSRVRSPGELFF
V: TRBV4-3; D: TRBD2; size: few; J: TRBJ2-6; DNA: TGCGCCAGCAGCCAAGATGGGGGGGTAACTGGGGCCAACGTCCTGACTTTC; CDR3: CASSQDGGVTGANVLTF
V: TRBV27; D: NA; size: NA; J: TRBJ2-7; DNA: TGTGCCAGCAGTTTAACCGGGGTCCGCTACGAGCAGTACTTC; CDR3: CASSLTGVRYEQYF
V: TRBV20-1; D: NA; size: NA; J: TRBJ1-6; DNA: TGCAGTGCTAGAGTGGGGAATAATTCACCCCTCCACTTT; CDR3: CSARVGNNSPLHF
V: TRBV7-9; D: NA; size: few; J: TRBJ2-7; DNA: TGTGCCAGCAGCTTAGTCGAGGCCCACGAGCAGTACTTC; CDR3: CASSLVEAHEQYF
V: TRBV12-3/TRBV12-4; D: TRBD2; size: NA; J: TRBJ2-3; DNA: TGTGCCAGCAGTTTGGGAGCGGGGGTAGCAACAGATACGCAGTATTTT; CDR3: CASSLGAGVATDTQYF
V: TRBV20-1; D: TRBD2; size: NA; J: TRBJ2-1; DNA: TGCAGTGCTACTGGCGGGGGGGCACCCTACAATGAGCAGTTCTTC; CDR3: CSATGGGAPYNEQFF
V: TRBV6-5; D: NA; size: few; J: TRBJ2-7; DNA: TGTGCCAGCCGACAACAGGGGAGGAACGAGCAGTACTTC; CDR3: CASRQQGRNEQYF
V: TRBV6-2/TRBV6-3; D: NA; size: many; J: TRBJ2-1; DNA: TGTGCCAGCACTCCCGAGGGGCTAGAATGGTTCTTC; CDR3: CASTPEGLEWFF
V: TRBV18; D: NA; size: NA; J: TRBJ2-5; DNA: TGTGCCAGCTCACCGCAGCTACTCCAAGAGACCCAGTACTTC; CDR3: CASSPQLLQETQYF
V: TRBV5-6; D: NA; size: many; J: TRBJ1-2; DNA: TGTGCCAGCAGCTTGGTGATTGGTGGCTACACCTTC; CDR3: CASSLVIGGYTF
V: TRBV29-1; D: NA; size: NA; J: TRBJ1-2; DNA: TGCAGCGTTGGGAACGGGGACACCCCAGATGGCTACACCTTC; CDR3: CSVGNGDTPDGYTF
V: TRBV7-2; D: NA; size: few; J: TRBJ2-5; DNA: TGTGCCAGCAGCCCTGACAGGTCGTCGGAGACCCAGTACTTC; CDR3: CASSPDRSSETQYF
V: TRBV5-1; D: NA; size: many; J: TRBJ2-3; DNA: TGTGCCAGCAGCTTAGAGGTCACAGATACGCAGTATTTT; CDR3: CASSLEVTDTQYF
V: TRBV21-1; D: NA; size: few; J: TRBJ1-5; DNA: TGTGCCAGCTGGCGAGACATTAGCAATCAGCCCCAGCATTTT; CDR3: CASWRDISNQPQHF
V: TRBV2; D: NA; size: few; J: TRBJ2-5; DNA: TGTGCCAGCTCCGAGGAGGGACAGTACGAGACCCAGTACTTC; CDR3: CASSEEGQYETQYF
V: TRBV20-1; D: NA; size: few; J: TRBJ1-6; DNA: TGCAGTGCTAGGGGGCCCCCATACTCCTATAATTCACCCCTCCACTTT; CDR3: CSARGPPYSYNSPLHF
V: TRBV10-3; D: TRBD2; size: NA; J: TRBJ2-3; DNA: TGTGCCATCAGTGAGGTCGGGGGGGATACAGATACGCAGTATTTT; CDR3: CAISEVGGDTDTQYF
V: TRBV10-3; D: NA; size: few; J: TRBJ1-4; DNA: TGTGCCATCAGTGAGTCGGCCCCGGGAGGGGAAAAACTGTTTTTT; CDR3: CAISESAPGGEKLFF
V: TRBV4-3; D: TRBD2; size: many; J: TRBJ2-3; DNA: TGCGCCAGCAGCCCGAGCGGGGGGGCCGCAGATACGCAGTATTTT; CDR3: CASSPSGGAADTQYF
V: TRBV4-3; D: TRBD1; size: NA; J: TRBJ1-2; DNA: TGCGCCAGCAGCCAACAGGGGGCTGACGGCTACACCTTC; CDR3: CASSQQGADGYTF
V: TRBV12-3/TRBV12-4; D: TRBD2; size: NA; J: TRBJ2-2; DNA: TGTGCCAGCAGTTCCCGGGGGGGGCGAATCGGGGAGCTGTTTTTT; CDR3: CASSSRGGRIGELFF
V: TRBV24-1; D: TRBD2; size: NA; J: TRBJ2-3; DNA: TGTGCCACCAGTGATTCCACAGCGGGGGGGAGCACAGATACGCAGTATTTT; CDR3: CATSDSTAGGSTDTQYF
V: TRBV20-1; D: NA; size: few; J: TRBJ1-3; DNA: TGCAGTGCTAGGGGTTCCGGTGGCTCTGGAAACACCATATATTTT; CDR3: CSARGSGGSGNTIYF
V: TRBV6-6; D: NA; size: NA; J: TRBJ1-2; DNA: TGTGCCAGCCTTTTATGGGGGGAAGTCTATGGCTACACCTTC; CDR3: CASLLWGEVYGYTF
V: TRBV20-1; D: NA; size: many; J: TRBJ1-4; DNA: TGCAGTGTCGGGTTAGGGGAAAAACTGTTTTTT; CDR3: CSVGLGEKLFF
V: TRBV5-1; D: NA; size: NA; J: TRBJ2-2; DNA: TGCGCCAGCAGCTTACTGGGACTGACGAACACCGGGGAGCTGTTTTTT; CDR3: CASSLLGLTNTGELFF
V: TRBV12-3/TRBV12-4; D: TRBD2; size: few; J: TRBJ2-3; DNA: TGTGCCAGCAGCCGCTTGGGGGGGATCACAGATACGCAGTATTTT; CDR3: CASSRLGGITDTQYF
V: TRBV5-1; D: NA; size: many; J: TRBJ2-3; DNA: TGCGCCAGCAGCTTGGATGGGGGATGGGCAGATACGCAGTATTTT; CDR3: CASSLDGGWADTQYF
V: TRBV28; D: NA; size: NA; J: TRBJ2-2; DNA: TGTGCCAGCAGTTTTTCAGGGCTTACCGGGGAGCTGTTTTTT; CDR3: CASSFSGLTGELFF
V: TRBV4-3; D: NA; size: few; J: TRBJ2-7; DNA: TGCGCCAGCAGCCAAGATCGGGGAGACGAGCAGTACTTC; CDR3: CASSQDRGDEQYF
V: TRBV11-2; D: NA; size: many; J: TRBJ2-1; DNA: TGTGCCAGCAGCTTGGAACGGGACAATGAGCAGTTCTTC; CDR3: CASSLERDNEQFF
V: TRBV29-1; D: NA; size: few; J: TRBJ1-3; DNA: TGCAGCGACGGGACAAACCTGGATTCCTCTGGAAACACCATATATTTT; CDR3: CSDGTNLDSSGNTIYF
V: TRBV3-1; D: TRBD2; size: many; J: TRBJ2-1; DNA: TGTGCCAGCAGCAATGTAGCGGGGGGCTCGTCCAATGAGCAGTTCTTC; CDR3: CASSNVAGGSSNEQFF
V: TRBV9; D: NA; size: NA; J: TRBJ1-1; DNA: TGTGCCAGCAGCGTAGAGACAGGAACAGCTTTCTTT; CDR3: CASSVETGTAFF